This TCR beta chain comes out of a study of cytomegalovirus exposure and HLA in healthy donors (dated by TCRdb to about 2017). Regarding the research as a whole: An earlier analysis of roughly 500 of the donors reported approximately 290 Gb of sequence data and 117 million unique TCR beta sequences from about 200 million T cells. An early release covering over 500 HLA-typed donors comprised approximately 300 gigabases of sequencing data and 85 million or so unique TCR sequences. The genetic ancestry cluster associated with self-reported Caucasian donors included around four fifths of the 300 to 450 genotyped donors. The study was designed to test whether signatures of past pathogen exposure could be identified by cataloging public T cell receptors. The study used immunosequencing to profile the T cell repertoires of about 670 subjects and linked those repertoires to cytomegalovirus serostatus. In addition to the first cohort of approximately 650 subjects, a separate validation cohort of some 120 different subjects was used. To predict cytomegalovirus infection status, the study brought together high-throughput TCR immunosequencing, statistical association of individual TCRs with disease status, and machine learning. A later analysis re-examined previously published TCR beta repertoires from around 670 donors and added high-resolution HLA genotyping to investigate patterns of TCR occurrence. In the later analysis, no new phenotypic data were used to find candidate immune exposures; instead, reliance was placed on TCR beta sequences and their occurrence across donors. An earlier analysis of 587 of the donors used high-throughput TCR beta sequencing to judge whether each TCR beta V gene segment behaved as functional or pseudogenic. Donor age, sex, ethnicity and CMV serostatus were compiled together with the repertoire data. A later genetic analysis used genome-wide SNP genotypes for about 65% of the roughly 700 donors, treating that subset as a discovery cohort. All discovery cohort repertoires had been generated on a single sequencing platform. Both class I and class II loci were covered by HLA typing, at four-digit resolution. The number of typed donors differed by locus: about 629-630 for A, B, C, DRB1 and DQB1; approximately 530 for DQA1; about 600 for DPA1; and some 430 for DPB1. Several DR-DQ haplotypes were handled as single units for association and clustering because linkage in the cohort was strong. Among around 400 genotyped donors of the cohort, an average of approximately 240,000 unique TCR beta nucleotide sequences was sequenced per donor, of which roughly 17% were non-productive.

CDR1 is given as MGHRA and CDR2 as YSYEKL, both from the germline V gene. V and J are trimmed by 3 bases and 4 bases, and the gene matches miss 8 bases of the junction. The CDR3 contains 16 residues, cysteine and phenylalanine counted. Of the read, only the CDR3 DNA is kept; its 48 bases are in frame from base 1. Receptor amplification or capture employed the immunoSEQ multiplex PCR assay. For the multiplex PCR, a mixture combining 60 forward primers for TCR Vbeta segments and 13 reverse primers for TCR Jbeta segments was used. A multiplex PCR assay on genomic DNA amplified the CDR3 region of rearranged TCR beta genes. Amplified TCR beta libraries were sequenced as 87-base-pair reads on the Illumina HiSeq System. From the authors' description of their analysis: A later analysis tallied 75 million to 95 million unique TCR beta chains across the 600 to 700 repertoires, and some 12 million of those chains were shared by two or more donors. Raw reads were error-corrected and collapsed into unique sequences by a nearest-neighbor algorithm in which closely related sequences were merged to remove PCR and sequencing errors. CDR3 sequences were aligned to IMGT reference sequences to assign V, D and J gene segments. Each retained sequence needed at least a six-nucleotide match to both a V gene segment and a J gene segment. Rearrangements were classified as productive when the CDR3 lacked stop codons and remained in frame with V and J, and all other rearrangements were classified as non-productive. CDR3 was defined by IMGT convention, running from the second conserved V-encoded cysteine to the conserved J-encoded phenylalanine. The earlier analysis of roughly 590 of the donors excluded sequences that lacked an unambiguous match to a single V gene segment. In an earlier analysis of 450 to 750 of the donors, a V segment was called functional when productive rearrangements were above 56.7%, and segregating when the standard deviation between donors exceeded 5%. To diagnose cytomegalovirus status from the catalog of TCR beta chain sequences, a statistical classification framework was built. V and J gene assignment, in a later analysis, came from comparing TCR nucleotide sequences with IMGT/GENE-DB human TR gene sequences. The TCRdist pipeline was used in a later analysis to assign CDR3 sequences and most-parsimonious VDJ recombination scenarios. In a later analysis, each TCR beta chain was defined by its CDR3 amino acid sequence together with its V-gene family, and reads lacking a unique V-gene family were excluded. A later analysis removed over 500 highly shared, low-generation-probability nucleotide sequences to deal with suspected cross-contamination and a sequencing artifact. A later analysis calculated a clonal expansion index for each public chain from normalized within-repertoire ranks of inferred template counts. In a later analysis, generation probabilities were computed using a VDJ recombination model fitted to out-of-frame rearrangements, and the results were checked against IGoR. Hypergeometric tests were used in a later analysis to score TCR-TCR, TCR-HLA and TCR-CMV co-occurrence, with a repertoire-size bias correction applied to the TCR pairs. In a later analysis, false discovery rates were estimated by permuting HLA or CMV assignments 20 times. In a later analysis, co-occurring TCRs were grouped using DBSCAN, with TCRdist sequence similarity added in when clustering inside HLA-allele-positive subsets. For co-occurrence clustering, repertoires with fewer than 30,000 or more than 120,000 public chains were excluded, along with about five repertoires with anomalous nucleotide sharing. TCRdb took over this immuneACCESS table, retaining in-frame rearrangements with V and J assigned. Such tables are incomplete; in checked studies, under half of the missing clones stem from an unresolved V gene, and the remainder is unexplained. V and J calls and clone size come straight from that table; D and trimming were deduced from the DNA. The sample table holds 130,000 to 150,000 clones, of which about 85% were seen once. The ten largest account for about 3.1% of the sample.

The paper's findings and limits, for the study overall: The classifier was reported to diagnose cytomegalovirus status with high specificity and sensitivity in both the original and validation cohorts. Linkage disequilibrium might explain the correlated functional status among segregating V segments, but an unknown experimental factor could not be excluded. The sequencing pipeline was judged likely to have produced a cluster of highly shared sequence variants as a technical artifact. According to a later genetic analysis, donors in an Asian-associated ancestry cluster had fewer N-insertions in productive TCRs than the approximately 710-donor mean. This cohort had only TCR beta chains sequenced, and the lack of alpha or paired-chain data limited which features could be detected. Most CMV-associated TCR beta chains appeared to be HLA-restricted in a later analysis, and the HLA associations seemed to be driven largely by CMV exposure. About 17 rarely observed V segments, including chromosome 9 orphons, were excluded from the earlier analysis of about 600 of the donors because counts were too low. In vitro tests confirmed that a few of the cytomegalovirus-associated TCR beta chains recognize cytomegalovirus antigens. It was suggested by the authors that the approach could potentially be generalized to other disease states and immunological phenotypes. A further reported finding was that TCR beta sequences accurately predicted the HLA-A and HLA-B alleles for most subjects in the first cohort. According to a later analysis, TCR association rates differed among HLA loci, with DRB1 alleles showing the most associated TCRs and HLA-C alleles showing the fewest. A later analysis found that HLA-associated TCR beta chains were more clonally expanded and had lower generation probabilities than equally common non-associated chains. According to a later analysis, parvovirus B19, influenza, CMV and Epstein-Barr virus appeared linked to several top co-occurrence clusters. CMV serostatus was the only immune exposure information available for the cohort. In the study, around 150 TCR beta chains were listed as associated with cytomegalovirus. Roughly uniform sequencing depth across donors was assumed in presence/absence analyses, although this assumption may not hold. Because HLA typing was missing for some donors at each locus, association tests included only the typed subset. The 87-base-pair reads could not distinguish some IMGT-functional V segments, including TRBV6-2 and TRBV6-3, so those segments were excluded. Broadly in line with IMGT annotations, most TCR beta V segments showed up in productive rearrangements about 87% or about 30% of the time in an earlier analysis of 450 to 750 of the donors. In a later genetic analysis, a missense DCLRE1C variant was associated with V-gene and J-gene trimming of TCR beta chains, and the association was replicated in an independent cohort. When HLA alleles, especially DR and DQ, strongly co-occurred, TCR associations were difficult to assign to individual alleles. At a false discovery rate of 0.05, a later analysis linked approximately 18,000 TCR beta sequences to specific HLA alleles. Most TCR sequences were observed very rarely across donors, whereas some public TCRs were present in many individuals.

Comments on this clone: Its antigen is currently not known. Per-nucleotide qualities are absent, and no much larger clonotype sits a single base away.

The cohort consisted of some 730 healthy bone marrow donors. All cohort members were sampled while nominally healthy, although unrecorded immune exposures were likely present. The donor tested CMV seronegative and was one of the 352 seronegative cohort members. Every donor gave a peripheral blood sample, and the peripheral blood mononuclear cells from that sample were used for TCR beta sequencing. Genomic DNA was extracted from the blood cell samples with the Qiagen DNeasy Blood Extraction Kit. The receptor chain draws on TRBV4-1 and TRBJ2-1, with 8 central nucleotides matching TRBD1. This clonotype originated in a female donor in good health and CMV-seronegative. The specimen was PBMCs. The DNA is TGCGCCAGCAGCCAGGACTTGAGACAGGGGTACAATGAGCAGTTCTTC. Its translation reads: CASSQDLRQGYNEQFF.